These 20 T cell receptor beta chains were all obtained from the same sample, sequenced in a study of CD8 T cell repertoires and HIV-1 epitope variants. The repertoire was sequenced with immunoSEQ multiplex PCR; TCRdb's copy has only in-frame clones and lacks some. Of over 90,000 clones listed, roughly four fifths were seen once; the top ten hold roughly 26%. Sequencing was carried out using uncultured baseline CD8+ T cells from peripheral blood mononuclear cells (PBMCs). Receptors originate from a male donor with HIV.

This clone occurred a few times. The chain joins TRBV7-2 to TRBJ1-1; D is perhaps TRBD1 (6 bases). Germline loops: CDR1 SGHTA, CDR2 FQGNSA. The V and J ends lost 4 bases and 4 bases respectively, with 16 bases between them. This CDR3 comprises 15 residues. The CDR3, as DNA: TGTGCCAGCAGCTCAACGGGGGGGGCAGGCACTGAAGCTTTCTTT. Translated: CASSSTGGAGTEAFF.

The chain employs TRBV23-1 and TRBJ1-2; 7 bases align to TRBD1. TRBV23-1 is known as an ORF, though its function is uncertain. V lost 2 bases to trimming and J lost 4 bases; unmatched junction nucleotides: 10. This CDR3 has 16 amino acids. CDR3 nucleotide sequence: TGCGCCAGCAGTCAACCCCCTAGGGACAGCTTCTATGGCTACACCTTC. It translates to CASSQPPRDSFYGYTF.

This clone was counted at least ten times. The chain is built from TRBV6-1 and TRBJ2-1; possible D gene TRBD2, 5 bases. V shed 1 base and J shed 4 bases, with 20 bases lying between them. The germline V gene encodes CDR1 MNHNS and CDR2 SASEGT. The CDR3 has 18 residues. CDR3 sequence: CASSEGWRVRLGYNEQFF. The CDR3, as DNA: TGTGCCAGCAGTGAAGGTTGGCGGGTTCGGTTGGGGTACAATGAGCAGTTCTTC.

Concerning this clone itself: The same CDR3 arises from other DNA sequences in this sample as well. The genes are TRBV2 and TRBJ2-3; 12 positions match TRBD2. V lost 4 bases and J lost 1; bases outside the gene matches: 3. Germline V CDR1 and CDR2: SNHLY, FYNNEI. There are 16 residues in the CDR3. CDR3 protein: CASSVRTSGGTDTQYF. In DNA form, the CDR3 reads TGTGCCAGCAGTGTTAGGACTAGCGGGGGCACAGATACGCAGTATTTT.

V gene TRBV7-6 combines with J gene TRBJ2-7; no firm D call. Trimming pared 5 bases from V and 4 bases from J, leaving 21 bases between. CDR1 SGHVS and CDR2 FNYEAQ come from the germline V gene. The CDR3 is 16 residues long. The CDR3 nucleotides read TGTGCCAGCAGCGTGGCTAACGACCTGACCTCGTACGAGCAGTACTTC. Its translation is CASSVANDLTSYEQYF.

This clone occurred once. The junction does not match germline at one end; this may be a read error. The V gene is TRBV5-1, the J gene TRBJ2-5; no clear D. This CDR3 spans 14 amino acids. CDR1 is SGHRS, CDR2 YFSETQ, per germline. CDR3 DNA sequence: TGTGCCAGCAGCTTCCTAACACCTCAAGAGACCCAGTACTTC. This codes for CASSFLTPQETQYF.

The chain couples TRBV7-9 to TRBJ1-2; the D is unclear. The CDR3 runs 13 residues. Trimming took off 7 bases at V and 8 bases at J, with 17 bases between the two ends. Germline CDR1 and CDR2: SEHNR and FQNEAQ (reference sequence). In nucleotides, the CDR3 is TGTGCCAGCAACCTTGGTCGAGGTGAGGGCTACACCTTC. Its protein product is CASNLGRGEGYTF.

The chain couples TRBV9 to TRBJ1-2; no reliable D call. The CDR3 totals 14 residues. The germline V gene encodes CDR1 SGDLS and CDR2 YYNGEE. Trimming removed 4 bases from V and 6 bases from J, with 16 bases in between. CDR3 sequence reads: CASSPDQVVNGYTF. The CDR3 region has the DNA TGTGCCAGCAGCCCCGACCAGGTGGTCAATGGCTACACCTTC. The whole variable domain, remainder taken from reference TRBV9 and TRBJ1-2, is DSGVTQTPKHLITATGQRVTLRCSPRSGDLSVYWYQQSLDQGLQFLIQYYNGEERAKGNILERFSAQQFPDLHSELNLSSLELGDSALYFCASSPDQVVNGYTFGSGTRLTVV.

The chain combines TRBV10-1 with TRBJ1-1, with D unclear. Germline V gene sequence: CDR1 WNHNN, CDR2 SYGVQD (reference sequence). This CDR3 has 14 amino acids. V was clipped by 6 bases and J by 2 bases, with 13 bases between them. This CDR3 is CASSPSNANTEAFF. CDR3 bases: TGCGCCAGCAGCCCCAGCAACGCAAACACTGAAGCTTTCTTT.

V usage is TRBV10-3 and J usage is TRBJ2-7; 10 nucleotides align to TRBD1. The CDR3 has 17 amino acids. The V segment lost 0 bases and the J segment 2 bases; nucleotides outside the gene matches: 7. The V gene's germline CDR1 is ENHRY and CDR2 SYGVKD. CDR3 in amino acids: CAISESTGGAVTYEQYF. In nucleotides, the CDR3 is TGTGCCATCAGTGAGTCGACAGGGGGCGCGGTCACCTACGAGCAGTACTTC.

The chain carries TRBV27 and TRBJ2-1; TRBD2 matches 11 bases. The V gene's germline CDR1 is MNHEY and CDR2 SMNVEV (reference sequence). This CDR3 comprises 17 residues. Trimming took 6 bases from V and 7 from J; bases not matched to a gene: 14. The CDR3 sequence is CASRTLAGVGVWNEQFF. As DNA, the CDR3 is TGTGCCAGCAGGACACTAGCGGGAGTTGGCGTGTGGAATGAGCAGTTCTTC.

CDR3 loop: CASSPLGMPQFF. The CDR3 nucleotides are TGTGCCAGCTCACCATTAGGCATGCCACAGTTCTTC. The chain links TRBV18 to TRBJ2-1; D is unclear. The CDR3 runs 12 residues. The V gene's germline CDR1 is KGHSH and CDR2 LQKENI. With 2 bases removed from V and 13 bases from J, the gap between germline ends came to 12 bases.

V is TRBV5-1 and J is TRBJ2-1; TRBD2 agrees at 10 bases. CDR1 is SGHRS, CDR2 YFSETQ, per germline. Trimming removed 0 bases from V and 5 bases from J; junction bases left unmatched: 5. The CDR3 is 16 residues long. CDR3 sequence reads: CASSLGAGGSHNEQFF. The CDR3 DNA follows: TGCGCCAGCAGCTTGGGAGCGGGAGGGTCCCACAATGAGCAGTTCTTC. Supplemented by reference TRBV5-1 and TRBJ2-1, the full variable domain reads KAGVTQTPRYLIKTRGQQVTLSCSPISGHRSVSWYQQTPGQGLQFLFEYFSETQRNKGNFPGRFSGRQFSNSRSEMNVSTLELGDSALYLCASSLGAGGSHNEQFFGPGTRLTVL.

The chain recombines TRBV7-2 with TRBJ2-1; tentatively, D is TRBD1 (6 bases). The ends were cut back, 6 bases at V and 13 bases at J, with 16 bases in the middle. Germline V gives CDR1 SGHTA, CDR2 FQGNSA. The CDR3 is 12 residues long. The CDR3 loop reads CASRLDGTRQFF. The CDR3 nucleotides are TGTGCCAGCAGACTAGATGGGACACGACAGTTCTTC.

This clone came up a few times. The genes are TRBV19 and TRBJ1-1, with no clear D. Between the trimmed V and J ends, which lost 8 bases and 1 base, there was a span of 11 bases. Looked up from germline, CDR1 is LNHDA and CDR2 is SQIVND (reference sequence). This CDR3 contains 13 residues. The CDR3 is CASCGVQNTEAFF. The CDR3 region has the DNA TGTGCCAGTTGCGGGGTTCAGAACACTGAAGCTTTCTTT. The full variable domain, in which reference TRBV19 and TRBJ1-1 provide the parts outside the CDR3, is DGGITQSPKYLFRKEGQNVTLSCEQNLNHDAMYWYRQDPGQGLRLIYYSQIVNDFQKGDIAEGYSVSREKKESFPLTVTSAQKNPTAFYLCASCGVQNTEAFFGQGTRLTVV.

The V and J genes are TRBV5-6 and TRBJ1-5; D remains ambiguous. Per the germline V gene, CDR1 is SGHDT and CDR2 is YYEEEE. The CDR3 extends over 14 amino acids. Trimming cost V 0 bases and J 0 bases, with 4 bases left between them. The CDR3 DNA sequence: TGTGCCAGCAGCTTGGGGGCTAGCAATCAGCCCCAGCATTTT. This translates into CASSLGASNQPQHF.

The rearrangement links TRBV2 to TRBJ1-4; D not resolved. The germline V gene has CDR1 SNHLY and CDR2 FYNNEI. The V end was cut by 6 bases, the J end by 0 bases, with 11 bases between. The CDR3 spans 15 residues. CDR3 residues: CASRGYRATNEKLFF. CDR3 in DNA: TGTGCCAGCAGGGGGTACAGAGCAACTAATGAAAAACTGTTTTTT.

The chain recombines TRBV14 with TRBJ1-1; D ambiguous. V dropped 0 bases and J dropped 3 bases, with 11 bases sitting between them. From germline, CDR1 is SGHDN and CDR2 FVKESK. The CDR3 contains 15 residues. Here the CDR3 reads CASSQDWGPDTEAFF. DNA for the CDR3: TGTGCCAGCAGCCAAGACTGGGGTCCGGACACTGAAGCTTTCTTT. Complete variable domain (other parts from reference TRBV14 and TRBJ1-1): EAGVTQFPSHSVIEKGQTVTLRCDPISGHDNLYWYRRVMGKEIKFLLHFVKESKQDESGMPNNRFLAERTGGTYSTLKVQPAELEDSGVYFCASSQDWGPDTEAFFGQGTRLTVV.

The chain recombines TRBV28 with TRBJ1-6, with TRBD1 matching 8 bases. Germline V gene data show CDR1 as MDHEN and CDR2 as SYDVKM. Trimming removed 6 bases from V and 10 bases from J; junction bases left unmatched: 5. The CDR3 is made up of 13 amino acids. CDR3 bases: TGTGCCAGCAGGGGGAGACAGGGGTCACCCCTCCACTTT. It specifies CASRGRQGSPLHF.

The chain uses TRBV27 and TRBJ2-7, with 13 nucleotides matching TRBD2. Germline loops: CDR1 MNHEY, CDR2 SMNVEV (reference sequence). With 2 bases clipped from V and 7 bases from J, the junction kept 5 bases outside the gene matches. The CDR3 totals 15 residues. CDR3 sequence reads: CASSLGLAGVGEQYF. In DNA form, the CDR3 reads TGTGCCAGCAGTTTAGGACTAGCGGGAGTGGGAGAGCAGTACTTC.